The source of this T cell receptor (beta chain) is a study of beta chain features in type 1 diabetes. Study observations and caveats: It was among patients, rather than healthy donors, that naive, central memory and Treg TCRB repertoires appeared more similar. Still unanswered here is whether HLA type influences TCRB rearrangement. Moderate but significant shortening of TCRB CDR3s was recorded in all four CD4+ subsets from Type 1 diabetes patients. A PCR bias possibly favoring shorter templates would apply equally to patients and controls.

What was sequenced were expressed TCRB transcripts, since all of the isolated RNA had been reverse transcribed. Here immunoSEQ multiplex PCR was the method, and the copy in TCRdb shows in-frame clones only, minus some. The table shows around 240,000 clones, with roughly 9.6% occurring only once. The CDR3 is 18 amino acids. J was trimmed by 2 bases and V by 1 base; bases with no gene match: 10. CDR1 is MGHRA and CDR2 is YSYEKL in the germline V gene. This clone was recorded a few times. As yet, its antigen is unknown. The chain links TRBV4-1 to TRBJ2-3; 9 bases map to TRBD2. Material for sequencing was naive CD4+ T cells from blood. The TCR sequence derives from a woman aged 18-29 years in good health. The DNA for the CDR3 is TGCGCCAGCAGCCAAGGAGTTAGCGGGAGCGGGAACACAGATACGCAGTATTTT. This translates into CASSQGVSGSGNTDTQYF.